The 15 T cell receptor beta chains listed next were all sequenced from one sample in a study of blood T cell repertoires in COVID-19. Repertoires were generated with immunoSEQ multiplex PCR, while TCRdb's copy carries only in-frame clones and drops some. Of fewer than 150,000 clones detected, around 83% appear once; the ten largest clones hold roughly 4.5%. The sequencing sample was made of peripheral blood. These receptors originate from a human donor in a cohort sampled during active COVID-19.

This sequence joins TRBV19 and TRBJ1-1, with 11 bases fitting TRBD1. The germline V gene has CDR1 LNHDA and CDR2 SQIVND (reference sequence). V was pared by 3 bases and J by 5 bases, with 8 bases of the junction left unmatched. The CDR3 is 16 residues long. This CDR3 is CASSIRTGGLGTEAFF. CDR3 nucleotides: TGTGCCAGTAGTATCCGGACAGGGGGCCTTGGGACTGAAGCTTTCTTT.

The J gene is TRBJ2-7, the V gene TRBV12-3 or TRBV12-4; unclear D gene. The V and J ends lost 5 bases and 3 bases respectively, with 11 bases between them. The CDR3 has 13 amino acids. The CDR3 coding sequence is TGTGCCAGCAGTACCCCCCCGGGCTACGAGCAGTACTTC. Translation gives CASSTPPGYEQYF.

The chain couples TRBV15 to TRBJ1-3; 10 nucleotides line up with TRBD1. This CDR3 contains 17 residues. V shed 0 bases, J shed 4 bases, and the junction held 6 bases outside the gene matches. Germline CDR1 is LNHNV and CDR2 is YYDKDF (reference sequence). CDR3 DNA: TGTGCCACCAGCAGAGATTTCGGGACAGGGGTCGGAAACACCATATATTTT. This translates into CATSRDFGTGVGNTIYF.

A single count supports this clone. The chain has TRBV6-4 and TRBJ1-2; TRBD1 matches 10 bases. V lost 6 bases, J lost 8 bases, and 12 bases stayed unmatched. CDR3 length: 15 amino acids. The germline CDR1 and CDR2 sequences are MRHNA and SNTAGT. The CDR3 sequence: CASRETGGSFGGYTF. For the CDR3, the DNA is TGTGCCAGCAGGGAGACAGGGGGCTCCTTCGGAGGCTACACCTTC.

The sample holds a few counts of this clone. This chain uses TRBV5-4 with TRBJ2-7, with TRBD1 matching 10 bases. This CDR3 region has 16 residues. Germline trimming cut 4 bases from V and 5 bases from J; bases unmatched to any gene: 12. Germline CDR1 reads SGHNT; CDR2 reads YYREEE (reference sequence). The CDR3 loop reads CASSASRDRGVDEQYF. DNA of the CDR3: TGTGCCAGCAGCGCGAGCCGGGACAGGGGAGTCGACGAGCAGTACTTC.

This clone was recorded only once. The CDR3 DNA reads TGTGCCAGCAGCTTAGAATCGGGAAACACCATATATTTT. Encoded protein: CASSLESGNTIYF. The chain uses TRBV7-2 and TRBJ1-3; D remains unclear. There are 13 residues in the CDR3. The germline V gene encodes CDR1 SGHTA and CDR2 FQGNSA. Trimming left V 1 base short and J 4 bases short, with 5 bases between.

CDR3 sequence reads: CASSPLAMGQGYETQYF. The CDR3 bases are TGTGCCAGCTCACCACTTGCCATGGGACAGGGTTATGAGACCCAGTACTTC. The chain employs TRBV18 and TRBJ2-5; 9 nucleotides line up with TRBD1. The CDR3 contains 17 residues. CDR1 and CDR2 (germline): KGHSH, LQKENI. The V segment lost 1 base and the J segment 5 bases; nucleotides outside the gene matches: 11. The whole variable domain, filled in from reference TRBV18 and TRBJ2-5, reads NAGVMQNPRHLVRRRGQEARLRCSPMKGHSHVYWYRQLPEEGLKFMVYLQKENIIDESGMPKERFSAEFPKEGPSILRIQQVVRGDSAAYFCASSPLAMGQGYETQYFGPGTRLLVL.

This clone has a handful of counts. This chain uses TRBV19 with TRBJ1-5, with D possibly matching TRBD1 (5 bases). The CDR3 loop spans 13 amino acids. The germline V gene encodes CDR1 LNHDA and CDR2 SQIVND (reference sequence). The V and J ends lost 7 bases and 5 bases respectively, with 12 bases between them. The CDR3 nucleotides are TGTGCCAGTAAGGTACCGGGGGATCAGCCCCAGCATTTT. It is translated as CASKVPGDQPQHF. The full variable domain, with the rest looked up from reference TRBV19 and TRBJ1-5, is DGGITQSPKYLFRKEGQNVTLSCEQNLNHDAMYWYRQDPGQGLRLIYYSQIVNDFQKGDIAEGYSVSREKKESFPLTVTSAQKNPTAFYLCASKVPGDQPQHFGDGTRLSIL.

This chain links TRBV7-8 with TRBJ1-1; D is unresolved. CDR1 is SGHVS, CDR2 FQNEAQ, per germline. V lost 0 bases, J lost 10 bases, and 12 bases lay in between. The CDR3 runs to 13 residues. This chain's CDR3 is CASSLASQVVAFF. The CDR3 DNA follows: TGTGCCAGCAGCTTAGCGTCTCAGGTGGTAGCTTTCTTT.

This chain connects TRBV9 to TRBJ2-1; 8 bases match TRBD1. Trimming at V came to 3 bases and at J to 6 bases, leaving 8 bases not matched to a gene. Germline V CDR1 and CDR2: SGDLS, YYNGEE. The CDR3 is made up of 15 amino acids. CDR3 sequence reads: CASSARDRMGNEQFF. The CDR3 region has the DNA TGTGCCAGCAGCGCCCGGGACAGGATGGGCAATGAGCAGTTCTTC.

J is TRBJ1-2 and V is TRBV2; possibly TRBD1 for D (5 bases). Germline V gene sequence: CDR1 SNHLY, CDR2 FYNNEI. CDR3 size: 13 residues. V dropped 7 bases and J dropped 3 bases, with 12 bases sitting between them. The CDR3 sequence: CASIQGRDYGYTF. The CDR3 nucleotides are TGTGCCAGCATCCAGGGAAGAGACTATGGCTACACCTTC.

The chain links TRBV19 to TRBJ2-7, with TRBD2 identical over 10 bases. V dropped 1 base and J dropped 3; count of bases not matched to a gene: 3. Germline CDR1 LNHDA, CDR2 SQIVND (reference sequence). There are 15 residues in the CDR3. The CDR3, as DNA: TGTGCCAGTAGTATAGGGACTAGCGGATTCTACGAGCAGTACGTC. The encoded protein is CASSIGTSGFYEQYV.

The chain employs TRBV29-1 and TRBJ1-4; no definite D call. The CDR3 runs to 13 residues. The germline V gene has CDR1 SQVTM and CDR2 ANQGSEA. V was pared by 5 bases and J by 5 bases, with 12 bases between. CDR3 amino acids: CSVYHPRNEKLFF. The CDR3, as DNA: TGCAGCGTTTACCACCCCCGGAATGAAAAACTGTTTTTT.

V usage is TRBV19 and J usage is TRBJ1-3, with 7 bases that match TRBD1. The V and J ends lost 7 bases and 4 bases, in that order; junction bases with no gene match: 10. The CDR3 has 15 residues. CDR1 and CDR2 from the germline V gene are LNHDA and SQIVND (reference sequence). This CDR3 is CASTYTTGTGNTIYF. CDR3 nucleotide sequence: TGTGCCAGTACCTACACGACAGGGACAGGAAACACCATATATTTT.

This clone occurred a few times. The chain employs TRBV30 and TRBJ1-5; D might be TRBD1 (5 bases). Trimming removed 5 bases at V and 4 bases at J, with 12 bases between. The CDR3 runs to 13 residues. Germline V gene lookup returns CDR1 GTSNPN and CDR2 SVGIG (reference sequence). The CDR3 loop reads CAWGGEGNQPQHF. Written as DNA, the CDR3 is TGTGCCTGGGGAGGGGAGGGGAATCAGCCCCAGCATTTT.